Included here is one T cell receptor (beta chain) sequence, with context. RNA in amounts of about 0.5 to 1 ug was reverse transcribed with random hexamers. TCRdb used MiXCR to reprocess the immunoSEQ multiplex PCR reads, holding one entry per CDR3 protein. The sample has 110,000 to 150,000 distinct CDR3 sequences; nearly 97% are singletons. The V segment lost 7 bases and the J segment 10 bases; nucleotides outside the gene matches: 11. The CDR3 consists of 14 residues. CDR1 and CDR2 (germline): DFQATT, SNEGSKA (reference sequence). The data stem from a study of CD8 T cells in Susac syndrome. The rearrangement links TRBV20-1 to TRBJ2-1, with 12 bases matching TRBD2. Specimen: CD4+ T cells from PBMCs. The sequence was obtained from a human donor with Susac syndrome. The CDR3 nucleotides are TGCAGTGTCCCCGGTCTAGCGGGGGGGCGAGAGCAGTTCTTC. Translated, it gives CSVPGLAGGREQFF.